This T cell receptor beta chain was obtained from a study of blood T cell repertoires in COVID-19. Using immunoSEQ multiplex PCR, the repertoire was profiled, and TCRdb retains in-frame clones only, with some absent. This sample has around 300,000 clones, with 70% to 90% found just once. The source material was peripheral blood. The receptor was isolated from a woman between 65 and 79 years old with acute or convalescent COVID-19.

CDR3 coding DNA: TGTGCCAGCAGTGAAGGTGACAGATACAATGAGCAGTTCTTC. Translated, it gives CASSEGDRYNEQFF. The chain employs TRBV6-1 and TRBJ2-1, with TRBD1 as a possible D gene (5 bases). From germline, CDR1 is MNHNS and CDR2 SASEGT. V was cut by 1 base and J by 4 bases, with 8 bases left in between. CDR3 length: 14 amino acids.